The clone carrying this T cell receptor beta chain was recorded a few times. What it binds is not known. This entry belongs to a study of beta chain features in type 1 diabetes. Findings and caveats of the study: TCRB CDR3s were moderately but significantly shorter in Type 1 diabetes patients in all four CD4+ subsets.

There are 14 residues in the CDR3. Germline V CDR1 and CDR2: SGHTA, FQGNSA. V gave up 5 bases and J gave up 8 bases; unmatched junction bases: 6. As every portion of the isolated RNA was reverse transcribed, the sequencing read expressed TCRB transcripts. Measured with immunoSEQ multiplex PCR; TCRdb has only the in-frame clones, and not every one. This table holds 600,000 or so clones, more than 12% found once. Sequencing input: naive CD4+ T cells from blood. The receptor comes from a man younger than 35 with type 1 diabetes. The V and J genes are TRBV7-2 and TRBJ1-6; TRBD1 matches 7 bases. Here the CDR3 DNA reads TGTGCCAGCAGCGGCGGGACAGATTATTCACCCCTCCACTTT. It encodes CASSGGTDYSPLHF.